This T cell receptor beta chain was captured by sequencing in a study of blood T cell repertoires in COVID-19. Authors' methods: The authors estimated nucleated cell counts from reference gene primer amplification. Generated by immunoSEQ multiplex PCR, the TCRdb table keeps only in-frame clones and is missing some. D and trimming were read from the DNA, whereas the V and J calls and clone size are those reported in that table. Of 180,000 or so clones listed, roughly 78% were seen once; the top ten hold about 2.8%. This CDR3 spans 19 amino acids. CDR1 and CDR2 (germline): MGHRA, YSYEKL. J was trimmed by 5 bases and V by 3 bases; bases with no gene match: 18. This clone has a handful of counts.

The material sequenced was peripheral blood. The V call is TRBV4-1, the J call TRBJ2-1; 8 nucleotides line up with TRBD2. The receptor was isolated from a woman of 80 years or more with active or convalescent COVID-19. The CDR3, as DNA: TGCGCCAGCAGCCAGAGGGGGAGCGGGGGACCGATATTAAACAATGAGCAGTTCTTC. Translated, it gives CASSQRGSGGPILNNEQFF.